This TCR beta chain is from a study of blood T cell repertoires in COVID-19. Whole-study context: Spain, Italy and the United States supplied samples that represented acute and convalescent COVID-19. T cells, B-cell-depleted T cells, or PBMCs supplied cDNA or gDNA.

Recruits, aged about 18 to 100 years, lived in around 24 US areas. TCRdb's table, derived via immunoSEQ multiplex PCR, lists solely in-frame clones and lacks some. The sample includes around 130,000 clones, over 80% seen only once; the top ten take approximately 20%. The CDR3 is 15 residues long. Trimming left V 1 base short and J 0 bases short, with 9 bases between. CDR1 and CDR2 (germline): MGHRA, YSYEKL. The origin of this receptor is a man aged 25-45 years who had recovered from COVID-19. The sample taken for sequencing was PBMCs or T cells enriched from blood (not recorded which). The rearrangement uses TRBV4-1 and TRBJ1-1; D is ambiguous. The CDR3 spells CASSQVTGLNTEAFF. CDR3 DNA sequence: TGCGCCAGCAGCCAAGTAACGGGGTTGAACACTGAAGCTTTCTTT.